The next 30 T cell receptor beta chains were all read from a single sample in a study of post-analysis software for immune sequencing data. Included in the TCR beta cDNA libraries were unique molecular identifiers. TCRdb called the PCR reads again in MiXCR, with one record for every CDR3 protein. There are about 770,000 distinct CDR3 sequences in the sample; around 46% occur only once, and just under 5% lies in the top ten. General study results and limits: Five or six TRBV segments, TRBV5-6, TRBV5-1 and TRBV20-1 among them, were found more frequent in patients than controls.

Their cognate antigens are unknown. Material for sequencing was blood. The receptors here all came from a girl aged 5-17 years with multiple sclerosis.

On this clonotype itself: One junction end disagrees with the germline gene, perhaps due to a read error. CDR3 sequence reads: CAISEWSRGLSESQYF. The CDR3 region has the DNA TGTGCCATCAGTGAATGGAGCAGGGGGCTCTCAGAGAGCCAGTACTTC. The V and J genes are TRBV10-3 and TRBJ2-5; 8 bases fit TRBD1. Germline CDR1 reads ENHRY; CDR2 reads SYGVKD. This CDR3 region has 16 residues.

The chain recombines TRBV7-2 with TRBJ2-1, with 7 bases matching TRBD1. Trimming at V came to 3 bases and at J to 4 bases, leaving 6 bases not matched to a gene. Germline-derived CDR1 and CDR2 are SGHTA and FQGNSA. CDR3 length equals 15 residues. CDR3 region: CASSFPQGQYNEQFF. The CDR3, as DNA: TGTGCCAGCAGCTTCCCCCAGGGACAGTACAATGAGCAGTTCTTC.

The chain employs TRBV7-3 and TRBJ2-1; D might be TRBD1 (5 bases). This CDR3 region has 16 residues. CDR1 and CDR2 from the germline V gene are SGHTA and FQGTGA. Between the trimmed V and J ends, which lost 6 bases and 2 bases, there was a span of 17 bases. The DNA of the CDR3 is TGTGCCAGCAGGCTTTACCCTGGGGCCCCCTACAATGAGCAGTTCTTC. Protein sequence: CASRLYPGAPYNEQFF.

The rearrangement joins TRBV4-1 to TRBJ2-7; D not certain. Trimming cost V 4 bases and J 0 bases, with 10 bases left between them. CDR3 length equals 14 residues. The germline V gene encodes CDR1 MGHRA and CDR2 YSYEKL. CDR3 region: CASSPQRDSYEQYF. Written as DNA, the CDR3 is TGCGCCAGCAGCCCCCAAAGGGACTCCTACGAGCAGTACTTC.

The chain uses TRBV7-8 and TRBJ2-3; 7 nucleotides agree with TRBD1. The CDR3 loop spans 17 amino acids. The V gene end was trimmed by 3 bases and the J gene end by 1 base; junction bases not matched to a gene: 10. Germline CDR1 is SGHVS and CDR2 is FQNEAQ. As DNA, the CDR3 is TGTGCCAGCAGCTTGTTCTCGCGACAGGGCGGCACAGATACGCAGTATTTT. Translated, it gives CASSLFSRQGGTDTQYF.

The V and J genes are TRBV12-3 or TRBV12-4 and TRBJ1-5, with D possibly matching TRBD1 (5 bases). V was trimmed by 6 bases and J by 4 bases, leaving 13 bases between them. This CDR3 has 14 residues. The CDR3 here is CASRDWDPNQPQHF. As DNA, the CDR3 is TGTGCCAGCAGGGACTGGGACCCAAATCAGCCCCAGCATTTT.

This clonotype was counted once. The CDR3 DNA reads TGCGCCAGCAGCCAAGATGGTCGGACCGGGACACCTGGAAACTATGGCTACACCTTC. Amino acid sequence: CASSQDGRTGTPGNYGYTF. The chain uses TRBV4-3 and TRBJ1-2; a weak D match, TRBD1 (6 bases). Looked up from germline, CDR1 is LGHNA and CDR2 is YSLEER. This CDR3 has 19 amino acids. V lost 0 bases and J lost 2, with 22 bases in between.

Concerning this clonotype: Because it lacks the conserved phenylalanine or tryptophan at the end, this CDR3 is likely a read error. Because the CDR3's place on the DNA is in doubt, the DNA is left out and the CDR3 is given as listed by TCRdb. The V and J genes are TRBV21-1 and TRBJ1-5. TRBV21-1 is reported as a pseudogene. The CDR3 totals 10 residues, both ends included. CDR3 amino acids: CASIRQPQHC.

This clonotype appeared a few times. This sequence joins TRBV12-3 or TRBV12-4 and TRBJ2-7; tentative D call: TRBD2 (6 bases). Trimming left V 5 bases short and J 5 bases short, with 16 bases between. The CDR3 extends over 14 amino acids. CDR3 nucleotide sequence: TGTGCCAGCAGTATCGGGACTTGGGCTGACGAGCAGTACTTC. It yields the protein CASSIGTWADEQYF.

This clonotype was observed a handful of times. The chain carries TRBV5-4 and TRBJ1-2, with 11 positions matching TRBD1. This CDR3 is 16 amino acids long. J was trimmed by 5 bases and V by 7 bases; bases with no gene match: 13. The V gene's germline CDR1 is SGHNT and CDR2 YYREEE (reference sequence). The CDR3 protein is CASGIGQGAPPYGYTF. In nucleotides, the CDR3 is TGTGCCAGCGGTATTGGACAGGGGGCGCCACCTTATGGCTACACCTTC. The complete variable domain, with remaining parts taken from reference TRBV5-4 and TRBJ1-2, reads ETGVTQSPTHLIKTRGQQVTLRCSSQSGHNTVSWYQQALGQGPQFIFQYYREEENGRGNFPPRFSGLQFPNYSSELNVNALELDDSALYLCASGIGQGAPPYGYTFGSGTRLTVV.

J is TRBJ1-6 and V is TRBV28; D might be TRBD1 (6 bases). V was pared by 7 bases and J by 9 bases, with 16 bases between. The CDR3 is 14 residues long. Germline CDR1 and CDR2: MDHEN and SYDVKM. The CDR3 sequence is CASTEAGAGSPLHF. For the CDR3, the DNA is TGTGCCAGCACCGAGGCAGGGGCCGGTTCACCCCTCCACTTT.

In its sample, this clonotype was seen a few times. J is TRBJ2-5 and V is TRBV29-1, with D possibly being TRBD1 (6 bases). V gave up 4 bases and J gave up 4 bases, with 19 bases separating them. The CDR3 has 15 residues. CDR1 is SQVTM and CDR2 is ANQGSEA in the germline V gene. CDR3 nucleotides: TGCAGCGTTGTCACCGGGACCCGAGGGGGAGAGACCCAGTACTTC. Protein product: CSVVTGTRGGETQYF.

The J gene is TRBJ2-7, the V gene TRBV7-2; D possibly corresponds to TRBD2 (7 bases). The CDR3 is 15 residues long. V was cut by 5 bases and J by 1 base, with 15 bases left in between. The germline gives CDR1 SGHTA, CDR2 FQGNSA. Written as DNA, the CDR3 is TGTGCCAGCAGCACCCCGGGGGGCCTTTCCTACGAGCAGTACTTC. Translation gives CASSTPGGLSYEQYF. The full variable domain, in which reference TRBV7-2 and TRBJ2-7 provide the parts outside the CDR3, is GAGVSQSPSNKVTEKGKDVELRCDPISGHTALYWYRQSLGQGLEFLIYFQGNSAPDKSGLPSDRFSAERTGGSVSTLTIQRTQQEDSAVYLCASSTPGGLSYEQYFGPGTRLTVT.

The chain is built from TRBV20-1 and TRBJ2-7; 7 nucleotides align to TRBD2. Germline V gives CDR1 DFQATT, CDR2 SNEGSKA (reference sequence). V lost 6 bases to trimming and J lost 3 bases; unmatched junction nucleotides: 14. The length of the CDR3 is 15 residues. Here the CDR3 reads CSARPSGGSIYEQYF. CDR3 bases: TGCAGTGCCAGACCTTCTGGCGGGAGCATCTACGAGCAGTACTTC.

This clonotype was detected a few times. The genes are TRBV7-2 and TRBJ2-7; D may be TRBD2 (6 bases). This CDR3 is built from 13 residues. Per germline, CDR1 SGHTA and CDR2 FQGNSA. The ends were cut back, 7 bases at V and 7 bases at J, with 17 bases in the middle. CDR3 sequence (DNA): TGTGCCAGCAACCCATTGGGGCGGGGTGAGCAGTACTTC. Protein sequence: CASNPLGRGEQYF.

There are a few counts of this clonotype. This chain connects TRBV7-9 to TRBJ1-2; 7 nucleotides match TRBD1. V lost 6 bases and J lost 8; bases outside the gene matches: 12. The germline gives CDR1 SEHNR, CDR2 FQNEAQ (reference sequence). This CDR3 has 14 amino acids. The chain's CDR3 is CASSLQGNEVGYTF. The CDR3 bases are TGTGCCAGCAGTTTACAGGGGAACGAAGTCGGCTACACCTTC.

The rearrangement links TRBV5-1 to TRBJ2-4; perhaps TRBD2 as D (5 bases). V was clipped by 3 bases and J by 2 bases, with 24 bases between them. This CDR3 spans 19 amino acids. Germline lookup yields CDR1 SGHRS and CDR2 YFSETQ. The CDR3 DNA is TGCGCCAGCAGCTCAGGCCTAGGAGCGGCCGAGGTTCCCAAAAACATTCAGTACTTC. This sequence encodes CASSSGLGAAEVPKNIQYF. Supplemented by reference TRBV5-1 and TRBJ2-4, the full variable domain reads KAGVTQTPRYLIKTRGQQVTLSCSPISGHRSVSWYQQTPGQGLQFLFEYFSETQRNKGNFPGRFSGRQFSNSRSEMNVSTLELGDSALYLCASSSGLGAAEVPKNIQYFGAGTRLSVL.

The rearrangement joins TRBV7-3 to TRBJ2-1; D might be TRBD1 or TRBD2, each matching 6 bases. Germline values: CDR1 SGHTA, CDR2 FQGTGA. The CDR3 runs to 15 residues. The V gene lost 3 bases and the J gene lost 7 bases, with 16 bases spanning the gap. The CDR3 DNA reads TGTGCCAGCAGCTTTAGGGGGGAGAGGAGGAATGAGCAGTTCTTC. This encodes CASSFRGERRNEQFF.

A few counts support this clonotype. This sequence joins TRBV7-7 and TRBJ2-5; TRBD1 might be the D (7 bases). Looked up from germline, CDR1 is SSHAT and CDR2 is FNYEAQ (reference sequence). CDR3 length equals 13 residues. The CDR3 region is CASGRDSQETQYF. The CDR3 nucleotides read TGTGCTAGCGGCAGGGACAGCCAAGAGACCCAGTACTTC.

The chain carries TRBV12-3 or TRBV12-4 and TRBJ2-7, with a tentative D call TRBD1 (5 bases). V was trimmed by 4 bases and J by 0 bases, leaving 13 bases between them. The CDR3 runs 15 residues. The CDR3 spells CASSYGPQGSYEQYF. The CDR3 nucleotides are TGTGCCAGCAGTTACGGTCCCCAGGGCTCCTACGAGCAGTACTTC.

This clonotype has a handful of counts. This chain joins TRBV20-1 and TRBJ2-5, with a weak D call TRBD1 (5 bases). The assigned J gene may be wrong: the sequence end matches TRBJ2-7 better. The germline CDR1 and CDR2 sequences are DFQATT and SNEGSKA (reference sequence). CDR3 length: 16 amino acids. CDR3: CSASLGSTTGEYEQYF. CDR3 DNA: TGCAGTGCTAGTCTGGGGTCGACCACAGGAGAATACGAGCAGTACTTC.

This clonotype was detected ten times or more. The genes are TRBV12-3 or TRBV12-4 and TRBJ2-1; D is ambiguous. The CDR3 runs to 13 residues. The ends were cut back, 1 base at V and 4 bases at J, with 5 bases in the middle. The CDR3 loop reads CASSLVRYNEQFF. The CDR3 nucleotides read TGTGCCAGCAGTTTAGTACGTTACAATGAGCAGTTCTTC.

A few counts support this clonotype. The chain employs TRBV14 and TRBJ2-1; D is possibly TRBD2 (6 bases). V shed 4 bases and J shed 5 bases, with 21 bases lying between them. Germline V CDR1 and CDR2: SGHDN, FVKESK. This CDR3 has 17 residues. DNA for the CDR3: TGTGCCAGCAGCCGTGACCACGCCGGGGGATTGAACAATGAGCAGTTCTTC. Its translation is CASSRDHAGGLNNEQFF.

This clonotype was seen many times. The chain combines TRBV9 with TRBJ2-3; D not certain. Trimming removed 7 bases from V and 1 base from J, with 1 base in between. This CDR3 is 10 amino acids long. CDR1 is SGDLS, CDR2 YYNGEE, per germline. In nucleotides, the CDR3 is TGTGCCAGCGGCACAGATACGCAGTATTTT. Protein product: CASGTDTQYF.

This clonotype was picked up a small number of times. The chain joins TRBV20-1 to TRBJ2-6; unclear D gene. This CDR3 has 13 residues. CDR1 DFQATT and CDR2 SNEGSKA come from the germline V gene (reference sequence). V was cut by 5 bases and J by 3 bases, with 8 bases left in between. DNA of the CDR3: TGCAGTGCTGCAAGCTTTGGGGCCAACGTCCTGACTTTC. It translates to CSAASFGANVLTF.

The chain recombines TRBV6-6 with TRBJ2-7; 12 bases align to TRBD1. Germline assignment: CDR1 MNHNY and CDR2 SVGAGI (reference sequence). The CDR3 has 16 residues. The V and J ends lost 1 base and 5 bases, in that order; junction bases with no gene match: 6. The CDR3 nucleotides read TGTGCCAGCAGTTACTACCGGGACAGGGGGCAAAACGAGCAGTACTTC. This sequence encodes CASSYYRDRGQNEQYF.

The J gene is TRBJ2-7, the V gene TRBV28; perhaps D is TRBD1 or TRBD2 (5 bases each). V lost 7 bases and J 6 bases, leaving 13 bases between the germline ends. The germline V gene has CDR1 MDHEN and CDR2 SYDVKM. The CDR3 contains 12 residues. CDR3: CASISGPGEQYF. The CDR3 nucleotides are TGTGCCAGCATCTCGGGGCCGGGCGAGCAGTACTTC.

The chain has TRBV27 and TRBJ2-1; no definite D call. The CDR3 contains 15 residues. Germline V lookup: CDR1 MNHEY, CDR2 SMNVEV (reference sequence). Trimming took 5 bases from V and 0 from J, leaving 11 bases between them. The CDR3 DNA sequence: TGTGCCAGCAGTCCCGTCCGGCTCTCCTACAATGAGCAGTTCTTC. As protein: CASSPVRLSYNEQFF.

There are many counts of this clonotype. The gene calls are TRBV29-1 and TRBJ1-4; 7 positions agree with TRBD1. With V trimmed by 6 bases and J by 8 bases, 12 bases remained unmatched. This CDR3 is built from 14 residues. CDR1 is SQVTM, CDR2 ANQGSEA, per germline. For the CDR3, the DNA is TGCAGCGTCATACAGGGGAAGGGGGACGAAAAACTGTTTTTT. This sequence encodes CSVIQGKGDEKLFF.

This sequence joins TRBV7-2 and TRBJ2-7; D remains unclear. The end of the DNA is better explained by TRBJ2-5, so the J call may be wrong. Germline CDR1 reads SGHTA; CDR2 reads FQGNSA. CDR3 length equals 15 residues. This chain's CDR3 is CASSLMGPLGETQYF. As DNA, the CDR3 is TGTGCCAGCAGCTTAATGGGCCCGCTAGGGGAGACCCAGTACTTC.